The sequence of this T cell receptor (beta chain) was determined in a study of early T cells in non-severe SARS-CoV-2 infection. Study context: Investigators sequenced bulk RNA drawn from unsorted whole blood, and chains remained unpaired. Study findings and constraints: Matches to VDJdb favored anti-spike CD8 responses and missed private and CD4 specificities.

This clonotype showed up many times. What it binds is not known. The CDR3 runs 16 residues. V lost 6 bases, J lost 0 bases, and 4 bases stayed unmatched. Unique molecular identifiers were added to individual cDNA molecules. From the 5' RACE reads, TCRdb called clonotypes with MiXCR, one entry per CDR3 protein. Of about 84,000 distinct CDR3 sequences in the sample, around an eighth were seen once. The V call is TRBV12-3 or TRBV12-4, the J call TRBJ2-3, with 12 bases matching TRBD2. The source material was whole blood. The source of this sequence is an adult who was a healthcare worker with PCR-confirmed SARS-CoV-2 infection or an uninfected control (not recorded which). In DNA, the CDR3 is TGTGCCAGCAGCCCTGGGACTAGCGGGAGCACAGATACGCAGTATTTT. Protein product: CASSPGTSGSTDTQYF.